The 21 T cell receptor beta chains reported below all come from one sample, sequenced in a study of T cell responses to AZD1222 COVID-19 vaccine. TCRdb's copy holds only in-frame clones and misses some; the assay was immunoSEQ multiplex PCR. The sample consists of some 150,000 clones, roughly 91% of them appearing once. The specimen comprised peripheral blood, sampled 28 days after the second AZD1222 dose. These receptor sequences come from an adult who received the AZD1222 COVID-19 vaccine.

This chain joins TRBV7-9 and TRBJ1-4, with 7 bases identical to TRBD1. Germline-derived CDR1 and CDR2 are SEHNR and FQNEAQ (reference sequence). This CDR3 comprises 14 residues. Unmatched junction bases numbered 4, after V lost 5 bases and J lost 4 bases. CDR3 sequence (DNA): TGTGCCAGCAGCATCCGGGACAGTAATGAAAAACTGTTTTTT. It codes for CASSIRDSNEKLFF.

This clone was detected once. The chain carries TRBV28 and TRBJ2-3; perhaps TRBD1 as D (5 bases). Trimming stripped 4 bases from V and 1 base from J, with 18 bases between. Germline CDR1 and CDR2: MDHEN and SYDVKM. This CDR3 is built from 17 residues. CDR3 in DNA: TGTGCCAGCAGTTCGGGCGTAACCTCGACAGGCACAGATACGCAGTATTTT. Its translation is CASSSGVTSTGTDTQYF.

This CDR3 is CASSLPGGMNTEAFF. CDR3 DNA: TGTGCCAGCAGCTTACCAGGGGGTATGAACACTGAAGCTTTCTTT. The chain carries TRBV7-9 and TRBJ1-1, with 7 bases matching TRBD1. V shed 2 bases and J 0 bases; nucleotides not matched to a gene: 3. From germline, CDR1 is SEHNR and CDR2 FQNEAQ (reference sequence). The CDR3 covers 15 residues. Full variable domain (remainder filled in from reference TRBV7-9 and TRBJ1-1): DTGVSQNPRHKITKRGQNVTFRCDPISEHNRLYWYRQTLGQGPEFLTYFQNEAQLEKSRLLSDRFSAERPKGSFSTLEIQRTEQGDSAMYLCASSLPGGMNTEAFFGQGTRLTVV.

The chain carries TRBV21-1 and TRBJ2-6; TRBD1 is the table's D call and was not checked against the DNA. TRBV21-1 is a documented pseudogene. The CDR3 is 23 amino acids. The CDR3 loop is CASSGSPVRGWTAKDSGANVLTF. The CDR3 nucleotides are TGTGCCAGCAGCGGCTCCCCGGTACGGGGATGGACAGCGAAAGACTCTGGGGCCAACGTCCTGACTTTC.

The rearrangement uses TRBV30 and TRBJ1-4, with unresolved D. Germline V gene sequence: CDR1 GTSNPN, CDR2 SVGIG (reference sequence). V lost 6 bases and J lost 6, with 11 bases in between. This CDR3 spans 12 amino acids. The CDR3 reads CACWEADEKLFF. Written as DNA, the CDR3 is TGTGCCTGCTGGGAGGCAGATGAAAAACTGTTTTTT.

The J gene is TRBJ2-6, the V gene TRBV5-4; D ambiguous. The CDR3 sequence is 19 residues long. From germline, CDR1 is SGHNT and CDR2 YYREEE (reference sequence). V was trimmed by 0 bases and J by 0 bases, leaving 16 bases between them. Here the CDR3 DNA reads TGTGCCAGCAGCTTGGGGGTTTGGGGATCACCCTCTGGGGCCAACGTCCTGACTTTC. It translates to CASSLGVWGSPSGANVLTF.

The V gene is TRBV6-6, the J gene TRBJ1-6; 8 positions agree with TRBD1. The germline V gene has CDR1 MNHNY and CDR2 SVGAGI (reference sequence). The J segment lost 4 bases and the V segment lost 10 bases, leaving 6 bases of the junction unmatched. The CDR3 is 14 amino acids. The CDR3 protein is CATSDREYNSPLHF. The CDR3 DNA is TGTGCCACCTCGGACAGGGAGTATAATTCACCCCTCCACTTT.

The J gene is TRBJ2-7, the V gene TRBV19; the D gene is possibly TRBD2 (6 bases). CDR1 and CDR2 from the germline V gene are LNHDA and SQIVND (reference sequence). V gave up 5 bases and J gave up 3 bases, with 17 bases separating them. The CDR3 runs to 15 residues. As DNA, the CDR3 is TGTGCCAGTAGTCTCCTGGGGTCTAGCGACTACGAGCAGTACTTC. Translation gives CASSLLGSSDYEQYF.

V gene TRBV10-2 combines with J gene TRBJ2-3; unclear D gene. V was shortened by 3 bases and J by 6 bases, with 7 bases between the two germline ends. Looked up from germline, CDR1 is WSHSY and CDR2 is SAAADI. There are 12 residues in the CDR3. CDR3 amino acids: CASSEMRDTQYF. The CDR3 DNA is TGCGCCAGCAGTGAAATGAGGGATACGCAGTATTTT.

V usage is TRBV5-5 and J usage is TRBJ2-6; the D gene is possibly TRBD2 (5 bases). The CDR3 spans 15 residues. Trimming pared 1 base from V and 0 bases from J, leaving 5 bases between. Germline values: CDR1 SGHKS, CDR2 YYEKEE (reference sequence). CDR3 amino acids: CASSLRDSGANVLTF. CDR3 coding DNA: TGTGCCAGCAGCTTGCGGGACTCTGGGGCCAACGTCCTGACTTTC.

The V call is TRBV11-2, the J call TRBJ2-2; D may be TRBD2 (5 bases). The CDR3 consists of 14 residues. From germline, CDR1 is SGHAT and CDR2 FQNNGV. Trimming cost V 2 bases and J 6 bases, with 10 bases left between them. CDR3 residues: CASSLLAAAGELFF. CDR3 nucleotide sequence: TGTGCCAGCAGCTTACTAGCTGCGGCCGGGGAGCTGTTTTTT. Filled out from reference TRBV11-2 and TRBJ2-2, the complete variable domain reads EAGVAQSPRYKIIEKRQSVAFWCNPISGHATLYWYQQILGQGPKLLIQFQNNGVVDDSQLPKDRFSAERLKGVDSTLKIQPAKLEDSAVYLCASSLLAAAGELFFGEGSRLTVL.

The chain joins TRBV29-1 to TRBJ2-2; TRBD2 agrees at 8 bases. V dropped 0 bases and J dropped 7; count of bases not matched to a gene: 10. This CDR3 contains 16 residues. CDR1 and CDR2 (germline): SQVTM, ANQGSEA. DNA for the CDR3: TGCAGCGTTGAAGAAACCGGGGGGGCGATTCTCGGGGAGCTGTTTTTT. Amino acid sequence: CSVEETGGAILGELFF.

This chain connects TRBV28 to TRBJ1-2, with D perhaps matching TRBD1 (6 bases). V lost 10 bases to trimming and J lost 0 bases, with 18 bases between them. Germline CDR1 is MDHEN and CDR2 is SYDVKM. The CDR3 is 15 residues long. The CDR3 sequence is CAINSQQGSNYGYTF. The CDR3 DNA reads TGTGCCATCAATTCGCAACAGGGATCTAACTATGGCTACACCTTC.

The rearrangement joins TRBV10-1 to TRBJ2-7; D not certain. Trimming cost V 5 bases and J 9 bases, with 17 bases left between them. Germline lookup yields CDR1 WNHNN and CDR2 SYGVQD (reference sequence). The CDR3 covers 13 residues. The CDR3 sequence: CASSSARSTMQYF. The DNA of the CDR3 is TGCGCCAGCAGTAGCGCTAGAAGTACGATGCAGTACTTC.

The chain joins TRBV3-1 (or the pseudogene TRBV3-2) to TRBJ1-5; D gene ambiguous. Germline CDR1 and CDR2: LGHDT and YNNKEL (reference sequence). The CDR3 has 14 residues. Trimming removed 0 bases at V and 5 bases at J, with 8 bases between. DNA for the CDR3: TGTGCCAGCAGCCAAGAAATGACTGATCAGCCCCAGCATTTT. Residues: CASSQEMTDQPQHF.

The rearrangement links TRBV21-1 to TRBJ2-1. TRBV21-1 is noted as a pseudogene. This CDR3 has 20 residues. CDR3 amino acids: CASSKMGVLDIRDSLAEQFF. CDR3 bases: TGTGCCAGCAGCAAAATGGGAGTCCTGGACATCAGGGATAGTTTGGCTGAGCAGTTCTTC.

The chain has TRBV29-1 and TRBJ1-2; no reliable D call. Trimming took off 5 bases at V and 4 bases at J, with 11 bases between the two ends. The CDR3 is made up of 12 amino acids. Germline V gives CDR1 SQVTM, CDR2 ANQGSEA. CDR3 sequence: CSVSDGPYGYTF. The CDR3 DNA reads TGCAGCGTTTCGGACGGCCCCTATGGCTACACCTTC.

The CDR3 DNA follows: TGTGCCAGCAGCTTTGGACAGGGTGAGGTAGCTTTCTTT. It yields the protein CASSFGQGEVAFF. The gene calls are TRBV11-2 and TRBJ1-1; 8 positions match TRBD1. Germline CDR1 is SGHAT and CDR2 is FQNNGV. The CDR3 loop spans 13 amino acids. V dropped 3 bases and J dropped 10; count of bases not matched to a gene: 7. The full variable domain, with the rest looked up from reference TRBV11-2 and TRBJ1-1, is EAGVAQSPRYKIIEKRQSVAFWCNPISGHATLYWYQQILGQGPKLLIQFQNNGVVDDSQLPKDRFSAERLKGVDSTLKIQPAKLEDSAVYLCASSFGQGEVAFFGQGTRLTVV.

This clone was seen just once. The chain links TRBV12-5 to TRBJ2-1, with TRBD1 identical over 7 bases. Per the germline V gene, CDR1 is LGHNT and CDR2 is FRNRAP. J was trimmed by 7 bases and V by 6 bases; bases with no gene match: 9. The CDR3 runs to 14 residues. In nucleotides, the CDR3 is TGTGCTAGTGGACCCGGACAGGTAGAAAATGAGCAGTTCTTC. It is translated as CASGPGQVENEQFF.

The chain combines TRBV28 with TRBJ2-7; 9 bases map to TRBD1. Germline trimming cut 10 bases from V and 11 bases from J; bases unmatched to any gene: 15. The CDR3 length is 13 residues. Germline values: CDR1 MDHEN, CDR2 SYDVKM. The CDR3 DNA is TGTGCCACCGCAACGGGACAGGGTGGGGGAAAGTACTTC. Protein: CATATGQGGGKYF.

CDR3 nucleotides: TGCGCCAGCAGCCCGTCCGATGAGGGGTACTATGGCTACACCTTC. Translation: CASSPSDEGYYGYTF. The chain combines TRBV5-1 with TRBJ1-2; D is perhaps TRBD1 (5 bases). The germline gives CDR1 SGHRS, CDR2 YFSETQ. The CDR3 runs 15 residues. Between the trimmed V and J ends, which lost 4 bases and 3 bases, there was a span of 16 bases.